This entry concerns a single T cell receptor (beta chain). The antigen is unknown. Controls had normal endoscopy and no IBD diagnosis within a year. This specimen comes from a study of pediatric ulcerative colitis. Each sample received Survey-level depth of up to 500,000 reads. Assay used: immunoSEQ multiplex PCR; TCRdb lists only in-frame clones, some missing. The sample records tens of thousands of clones, more than 75% being singletons. The CDR3 consists of 13 residues. Germline V gives CDR1 SGHNT, CDR2 YYREEE (reference sequence). V lost 3 bases to trimming and J lost 2 bases, with 8 bases between them. Study-level points and caveats: Clonal expansions reduced rectal repertoire diversity in acute severe colitis.

V is TRBV5-4 and J is TRBJ2-5, with unresolved D. Material: blood. This sequence was found in a boy younger than 18 who was a control in a study of pediatric ulcerative colitis. Here the CDR3 reads CASSSDRQETQYF. In DNA form, the CDR3 reads TGTGCCAGCAGCTCCGATAGACAAGAGACCCAGTACTTC.